This T cell receptor (beta chain) was retrieved from a study of control samples from healthy donors and cancer patients. V was clipped by 2 bases and J by 0 bases, with 8 bases between them. Germline V gene data show CDR1 as SGHVS and CDR2 as FNYEAQ. This CDR3 is 15 amino acids long. This table comes from immunoSEQ multiplex PCR, and its TCRdb copy is limited to in-frame clones, with some not included. The sample includes 5,500 to 8,500 clones, roughly 70% of them seen just once. The source is a male donor with melanoma. The chain uses TRBV7-6 and TRBJ1-3, with no clear D. The specimen was formalin-fixed, paraffin-embedded tissue. This CDR3 reads CASSLLWTSGNTIYF. CDR3 nucleotides: TGTGCCAGCAGCTTACTGTGGACCTCTGGAAACACCATATATTTT. Drawing the rest from reference TRBV7-6 and TRBJ1-3, the complete variable domain is GAGVSQSPRYKVTKRGQDVALRCDPISGHVSLYWYRQALGQGPEFLTYFNYEAQQDKSGLPNDRFSAERPEGSISTLTIQRTEQRDSAMYRCASSLLWTSGNTIYFGEGSWLTVV.